The present entry profiles one T cell receptor (beta chain) with its context. This clonotype showed up many times. Its specific antigen is unknown. Base qualities are missing; no much larger clone stands one base away. The CDR3 covers 14 residues, taking in both the cysteine and the phenylalanine. Only CDR3 DNA remains: 42 bases, in frame from the first base. Trimming at the junction amounts to 4 bases on V and 4 bases on J, and the germline ends lie 13 bases apart. Per the publication, the treatment or condition label means: live attenuated yellow fever vaccine strain. At each blood-draw timepoint, two biological replicates of bulk PBMCs were obtained. PBMCs were isolated from peripheral blood using a standard Ficoll-Paque protocol. TriZol was used to extract RNA from bulk PBMCs, CD4 and CD8 fractions, and dextramer-positive and dextramer-negative fractions. TCR cDNA was made using 5'RACE template switching, a step that added a universal primer site and unique molecular identifiers. Priming of cDNA synthesis was performed from both the TCR alpha and TCR beta constant segments. Library amplification involved two PCR steps, and the second step added sample barcodes and sequencing adapters. Libraries were sequenced on Illumina HiSeq 2500 (2x100 bp) or NovaSeq (2x150 bp). In the authors' own workflow: MIGEC was used to demultiplex reads and collapse the reads into UMI consensus sequences, and MiXCR was used for V(D)J alignment. Using edgeR on replicate PBMC samples, clonotypes were called vaccine-responding if FDR was below 0.01 and the log2 fold change was above 5 up to day 15. Each bulk clonotype was labeled CD4 or CD8 based on which sequenced repertoire, CD4 or CD8, contained the clonotype at higher abundance. The public sequencing data were trimmed at Q25 with fastp and processed into clonotypes with MiXCR by TCRdb, which kept only in-frame beta chains. Every entry covers one CDR3 protein and lists the most common genes and DNA from its rows. The V and J calls follow TCRdb's processing rather than the paper's. This sample has about 400,000 distinct CDR3 sequences in its table, and around 6.4% of those were observed once. The top ten clones comprise 15% of the sample.

This entry is derived from a study of T cells after yellow fever vaccination (dated by TCRdb to 2018 to 2020). About the investigation overall: The SMART-Seq v4 Ultra Low Input RNA kit was used to prepare libraries from fractions with low cell numbers. The cohort comprised two healthy male donors, one aged 18 to 29 and one aged 30 to 40 years. Blood was collected at multiple timepoints before and after primary and secondary immunization, and bulk PBMC replicates and cell subsets were isolated. Bulk TCR alpha and beta repertoires were sequenced longitudinally to track T-cell clones before and after primary and booster YFV17D yellow fever vaccination. What the study reported, not specific to this receptor: The study included only two donors, which limits how far the findings can be generalized. FACS-sorted repertoires could contain abundant contaminating clonotypes from the bulk population, so computational filtering was required. After the booster, most of the clones that had expanded following primary vaccination were detected again (96% of CD4 and around 87% of CD8), which suggests that memory was broadly maintained. A small share of clonotypes was detected in both CD4 and CD8 compartments, with the overlap likely arising from convergent recombination. The secondary T-cell response was weaker than the primary response but faster, peaking on day 5 instead of day 15.

This clonotype was sampled from a man aged 25 to 40 who received the YFV17D yellow fever vaccine. The receptor chain draws on TRBV12-3 or TRBV12-4 and TRBJ1-2, with the D gene not confidently named. Sequencing was performed on PBMCs, taken 5 days after the yellow fever booster vaccination. The DNA sequence is as follows: TGTGCCAGCAGTTCCGGACCACTTCCCTATGGCTACACCTTC. Its coded protein is CASSSGPLPYGYTF.